The clone carrying this T cell receptor beta chain was counted only a few times. Its antigen is not known. cDNA synthesis used the whole RNA isolate, giving expressed TCRB sequences. Clones were read by immunoSEQ multiplex PCR, and TCRdb kept only the in-frame ones, dropping some. The repertoire includes roughly 500,000 clones, 30% of them detected once, and roughly 0.06% sits in the top ten. The data stem from a study of beta chain features in type 1 diabetes. Study outcomes and limitations: The similarity of naive, central memory and Treg TCRB repertoires appeared greater among patients than among healthy donors.

This CDR3 is 17 amino acids long. V lost 2 bases, J lost 2 bases, and 17 bases lay in between. CDR1 and CDR2 (germline): LGHNA, YSLEER. Source material: naive CD4+ T cells from blood. The sequence derives from a man aged 18 to 30 in good health. The rearrangement links TRBV4-3 to TRBJ2-3, with D perhaps matching TRBD1 or TRBD2 (5 bases each). The CDR3 nucleotides read TGCGCCAGCAGCCAAAAACCTGGACTTGGGGCCACAGATACGCAGTATTTT. Translated: CASSQKPGLGATDTQYF.